Reported below is one T cell receptor beta chain. Germline V gene data show CDR1 as SGHRS and CDR2 as YFSETQ. The CDR3 length is 19 residues. After removal of 1 base from V and 0 bases from J, the junction contained 15 bases not matched to a gene. In the authors' methods: Reference gene primer amplification gave estimated nucleated cell counts. The repertoire was sequenced with immunoSEQ multiplex PCR; TCRdb's copy has only in-frame clones and lacks some. For V, J and clone size, that table is used; D and trimming come from the DNA. The table has around 68,000 clones, 75% to 85% seen once; the top ten hold 10% to 15%. The sample belongs to a study of blood T cell repertoires in COVID-19. Study-level background: Material from acute and convalescent COVID-19 was sourced from the United States, Italy and Spain.

The sample consisted of peripheral blood. This TCR was recovered from a human donor in a cohort sampled during active COVID-19. The chain carries TRBV5-1 and TRBJ1-1, with 7 bases lining up with TRBD1. The CDR3 protein is CASSLSPRQGSRMNTEAFF. The CDR3 bases are TGCGCCAGCAGCTTGTCGCCCAGACAGGGATCGAGGATGAACACTGAAGCTTTCTTT.